The 27 T cell receptor beta chains listed next were all sequenced from one sample in a study of OX40 agonist ivuxolimab in advanced cancers. Repertoires were generated with immunoSEQ multiplex PCR, while TCRdb's copy carries only in-frame clones and drops some. This repertoire shows around 78,000 clones, roughly 80% found once; its top ten account for roughly 4.8%. The source material was CD4+ or CD8+ T cells sorted from blood, sampled in a trial of the OX40 agonist ivuxolimab. The receptors derive from an adult with an advanced solid tumor such as melanoma, head and neck, liver or kidney cancer.

V gene TRBV5-1 combines with J gene TRBJ1-1; 8 bases agree with TRBD1. V shed 0 bases and J 6 bases; nucleotides not matched to a gene: 4. This CDR3 is built from 14 residues. From germline, CDR1 is SGHRS and CDR2 YFSETQ. The CDR3 sequence: CASSLEGQGAEAFF. In DNA form, the CDR3 reads TGCGCCAGCAGCTTGGAAGGACAGGGCGCTGAAGCTTTCTTT.

This chain uses TRBV5-4 with TRBJ1-4, with TRBD1 matching 8 bases. Germline CDR1 is SGHNT and CDR2 is YYREEE (reference sequence). The junction had 3 bases not matched to a gene; V was cut back by 1 base and J by 7 bases. This CDR3 is 14 amino acids long. As DNA, the CDR3 is TGTGCCAGCAGCTTGCAGGGGGCGTCTGAAAAACTGTTTTTT. It codes for CASSLQGASEKLFF.

CDR3 protein: CASSHSKAGRHEQYF. The CDR3 DNA follows: TGTGCCAGCAGCCATAGTAAGGCAGGGCGCCACGAGCAGTACTTC. The V and J genes are TRBV14 and TRBJ2-7; tentatively, D is TRBD1 (5 bases). Germline-derived CDR1 and CDR2 are SGHDN and FVKESK. CDR3 length equals 15 residues. Trimming took 3 bases from V and 5 from J, leaving 17 bases between them.

This clone was seen only once. The chain is built from TRBV18 and TRBJ1-2, with D maybe TRBD1 (5 bases). The CDR3 runs to 16 residues. Trimming left V 0 bases short and J 7 bases short, with 18 bases between. The V gene's germline CDR1 is KGHSH and CDR2 LQKENI. CDR3 protein: CASSPPVGRIWGGYTF. The CDR3 coding sequence is TGTGCCAGCTCACCACCCGTGGGACGGATCTGGGGTGGCTACACCTTC.

The chain couples TRBV2 to TRBJ1-4; TRBD1 matches 9 bases. Trimming took 8 bases from V and 8 from J; bases not matched to a gene: 12. The CDR3 sequence is 15 residues long. Germline values: CDR1 SNHLY, CDR2 FYNNEI. CDR3 nucleotides: TGTGCCAGCCTAGAATCCTGGGACAGGGCCGAAAAACTGTTTTTT. It codes for CASLESWDRAEKLFF.

The chain couples TRBV14 to TRBJ2-5; possibly TRBD1 for D (6 bases). The J call is uncertain, as TRBJ2-7 better fits the DNA end. CDR1 is SGHDN, CDR2 FVKESK, per germline. CDR3 length: 14 residues. CDR3 protein: CASSLRQAIYEQYF. CDR3 nucleotide sequence: TGTGCCAGCAGCCTCCGACAGGCCATCTACGAGCAGTACTTC.

The chain has TRBV19 and TRBJ1-5, with D unclear. V dropped 3 bases and J dropped 7 bases, with 10 bases sitting between them. The CDR3 has 13 amino acids. Germline CDR1 LNHDA, CDR2 SQIVND (reference sequence). As DNA, the CDR3 is TGTGCCAGTAGTATTGAGGGTATCCAGCCCCAGCATTTT. It translates to CASSIEGIQPQHF. Looking up the rest from reference TRBV19 and TRBJ1-5 gives the full variable domain: DGGITQSPKYLFRKEGQNVTLSCEQNLNHDAMYWYRQDPGQGLRLIYYSQIVNDFQKGDIAEGYSVSREKKESFPLTVTSAQKNPTAFYLCASSIEGIQPQHFGDGTRLSIL.

This clone is classed as medium-sized (0.01 to 0.1%). V gene TRBV7-9 combines with J gene TRBJ1-1; possible D gene TRBD1, 6 bases. Trimming removed 5 bases at V and 0 bases at J, with 10 bases between. CDR1 and CDR2 from the germline V gene are SEHNR and FQNEAQ (reference sequence). The CDR3 runs to 14 residues. CDR3 sequence (DNA): TGTGCCAGCAGCCCGGACAGCTTGAACACTGAAGCTTTCTTT. Translated: CASSPDSLNTEAFF.

The V call is TRBV7-9, the J call TRBJ1-3; D perhaps matches TRBD1 (5 bases). Germline CDR1 is SEHNR and CDR2 is FQNEAQ (reference sequence). This CDR3 has 17 amino acids. The V gene lost 3 bases and the J gene lost 0 bases, with 15 bases spanning the gap. CDR3 sequence: CASSFSGTLSSGNTIYF. For the CDR3, the DNA is TGTGCCAGCAGCTTCTCCGGGACCCTGAGCTCTGGAAACACCATATATTTT.

The chain uses TRBV29-1 and TRBJ1-5, with a possible D match to TRBD1 (6 bases). Trimming shortened V by 4 bases and J by 0 bases, and 10 bases separated the two germline ends. The CDR3 consists of 14 residues. CDR1 and CDR2 from the germline V gene are SQVTM and ANQGSEA. The CDR3 loop is CSVAGQTSNQPQHF. CDR3 bases: TGCAGCGTTGCAGGACAGACTAGCAATCAGCCCCAGCATTTT.

The gene calls are TRBV25-1 and TRBJ2-2; the D call may be TRBD1 or TRBD2 (6 bases each). The V end was cut by 2 bases, the J end by 5 bases, with 15 bases between. CDR1 and CDR2 from the germline V gene are MGHDK and SYGVNS. The CDR3 extends over 16 amino acids. Here the CDR3 DNA reads TGTGCCAGCAGTGAAACTCCGGGGGCTGAAACCGGGGAGCTGTTTTTT. Residues: CASSETPGAETGELFF.

This sequence joins TRBV29-1 and TRBJ1-2; D call uncertain. This CDR3 comprises 12 residues. The V end was cut by 5 bases, the J end by 2 bases, with 9 bases between. Germline values: CDR1 SQVTM, CDR2 ANQGSEA. In DNA form, the CDR3 reads TGCAGCGTTAACGGCTTGAACTATGGCTACACCTTC. This encodes CSVNGLNYGYTF.

The chain links TRBV2 to TRBJ2-6; TRBD1 agrees at 9 bases. The CDR3 has 15 amino acids. Germline CDR1 SNHLY, CDR2 FYNNEI. The V segment lost 3 bases and the J segment 11 bases; nucleotides outside the gene matches: 8. This CDR3 reads CASSDRTGGRYVLTF. DNA for the CDR3: TGTGCCAGCAGTGATAGAACAGGGGGCAGATACGTCCTGACTTTC.

The rearrangement joins TRBV7-9 to TRBJ2-2, with a tentative D call TRBD1 (6 bases). There are 15 residues in the CDR3. Germline V gives CDR1 SEHNR, CDR2 FQNEAQ (reference sequence). V gave up 1 base and J gave up 6 bases, with 12 bases separating them. CDR3 residues: CASSLGQVIAGELFF. CDR3 nucleotides: TGTGCCAGCAGCTTAGGACAGGTGATTGCCGGGGAGCTGTTTTTT.

On this clone itself: Relative to the germline gene, one junction end is altered; a read error may explain this. The rearrangement uses TRBV15 and TRBJ2-3; 8 positions agree with TRBD1. The CDR3 is 16 residues long. Per germline, CDR1 LNHNV and CDR2 YYDKDF (reference sequence). The CDR3 DNA reads as TGTGCCACCAGCGAGTGGACAGGGCGAGTTTTGGATACACAGTATTTT. It translates to CATSEWTGRVLDTQYF.

Note on this clone: Other DNA variants within this sample encode the same CDR3. J is TRBJ1-6 and V is TRBV2, with 8 bases aligning to TRBD1. The CDR3 extends over 17 amino acids. In germline, CDR1 is SNHLY, CDR2 FYNNEI. The V and J ends lost 6 bases and 0 bases, in that order; junction bases with no gene match: 7. The CDR3 DNA reads as TGTGCCAGCAGGGCCGGGACAGGAAGCTCCTATAATTCACCCCTCCACTTT. It codes for CASRAGTGSSYNSPLHF.

This clone was detected a few times. The V and J genes are TRBV2 and TRBJ1-2; TRBD1 is a possible D gene (6 bases). Germline values: CDR1 SNHLY, CDR2 FYNNEI. The CDR3 has 12 amino acids. The V end was cut by 6 bases, the J end by 8 bases, with 13 bases between. The CDR3: CASSRRGGGYTF. The CDR3 DNA reads as TGTGCCAGCAGCCGCAGGGGTGGAGGCTACACCTTC.

This clone was seen only a few times. This chain links TRBV7-8 with TRBJ1-5; D not certain. From germline, CDR1 is SGHVS and CDR2 FQNEAQ. The V end was cut by 7 bases, the J end by 4 bases, with 11 bases between. This CDR3 region has 13 residues. CDR3 bases: TGTGCCAGCACCCCGGAGGGAAATCAGCCCCAGCATTTT. Protein sequence: CASTPEGNQPQHF.

The sample holds a few counts of this clone. The chain links TRBV7-9 to TRBJ2-4; tentatively, D is TRBD2 (5 bases). V lost 5 bases, J lost 0 bases, and 11 bases lay in between. The CDR3 spans 15 residues. Germline CDR1 SEHNR, CDR2 FQNEAQ (reference sequence). This CDR3 is CASSRAGLAKNIQYF. The CDR3 region has the DNA TGTGCCAGCAGCCGTGCAGGACTAGCCAAAAACATTCAGTACTTC.

The chain links TRBV11-3 to TRBJ2-7, with 9 bases fitting TRBD1. This CDR3 comprises 14 residues. CDR1 and CDR2 (germline): SGHNT, YENEEA. With V trimmed by 3 bases and J by 2 bases, 2 bases remained unmatched. The CDR3 DNA follows: TGTGCCAGCAGCTTGGGACAGGGTCCCTACGAGCAGTACTTC. It encodes CASSLGQGPYEQYF.

This chain connects TRBV10-3 to TRBJ1-2, with no clear D. With 6 bases removed from V and 4 bases from J, the gap between germline ends came to 15 bases. CDR3 length equals 14 residues. From germline, CDR1 is ENHRY and CDR2 SYGVKD. The CDR3 DNA reads as TGTGCCATCAGAGTGGAGGCCACCCTCTATGGCTACACCTTC. As protein: CAIRVEATLYGYTF.

V and J are TRBV5-4 and TRBJ2-4, with no clear D. Germline assignment: CDR1 SGHNT and CDR2 YYREEE (reference sequence). V gave up 3 bases and J gave up 0 bases, with 13 bases separating them. The CDR3 contains 16 residues. The CDR3 loop reads CASSSGPSQAKNIQYF. CDR3 nucleotide sequence: TGTGCCAGCAGCTCCGGCCCGTCGCAAGCCAAAAACATTCAGTACTTC.

The chain carries TRBV7-8 and TRBJ2-7; TRBD2 agrees at 14 bases. Germline loops: CDR1 SGHVS, CDR2 FQNEAQ. The CDR3 runs 17 residues. V lost 0 bases and J lost 6; bases outside the gene matches: 7. The CDR3 spells CASSLASGTSGRGEQYF. In nucleotides, the CDR3 is TGTGCCAGCAGCTTAGCATCCGGGACTAGCGGGAGAGGCGAGCAGTACTTC.

The rearrangement links TRBV10-3 to TRBJ2-3; 11 nucleotides align to TRBD2. Trimming took 3 bases from V and 0 from J; bases not matched to a gene: 11. There are 19 residues in the CDR3. Looked up from germline, CDR1 is ENHRY and CDR2 is SYGVKD. CDR3 in amino acids: CAISDLSRGLAESTDTQYF. CDR3 nucleotide sequence: TGTGCCATCAGTGACCTCTCGAGGGGACTAGCGGAAAGCACAGATACGCAGTATTTT.

The rearrangement links TRBV5-5 to TRBJ1-5; 9 bases align to TRBD1. The CDR3 sequence is 15 residues long. V lost 0 bases to trimming and J lost 6 bases; unmatched junction nucleotides: 4. Per germline, CDR1 SGHKS and CDR2 YYEKEE (reference sequence). The DNA for the CDR3 is TGTGCCAGCAGCTTGGGGACAGGGGATGGTCAGCCCCAGCATTTT. Its translation: CASSLGTGDGQPQHF.

The chain recombines TRBV5-1 with TRBJ2-5; D call uncertain. The ends were cut back, 0 bases at V and 5 bases at J, with 5 bases in the middle. Looked up from germline, CDR1 is SGHRS and CDR2 is YFSETQ. The CDR3 extends over 12 amino acids. In DNA, the CDR3 is TGCGCCAGCAGCTTGGGGTTGGAGACCCAGTACTTC. It specifies CASSLGLETQYF.

This rearrangement joins TRBV4-1 to TRBJ2-3, with TRBD2 as a possible D gene (6 bases). The CDR3 is 17 amino acids. V lost 1 base, J lost 4 bases, and 18 bases lay in between. Germline V lookup: CDR1 MGHRA, CDR2 YSYEKL. The CDR3 reads CASSQVLAARTADTQYF. The CDR3 coding sequence is TGCGCCAGCAGCCAAGTTTTAGCGGCGAGGACTGCAGATACGCAGTATTTT.